This entry concerns a single T cell receptor (beta chain). The target antigen is unknown. These data originate in a study of T cell responses to AZD1222 COVID-19 vaccine. The CDR3 contains 13 residues. Trimming stripped 7 bases from V and 5 bases from J, with 12 bases between. CDR1 MNHEY and CDR2 SVGAGI come from the germline V gene. Study-wide results and limits: Spike-specific TCR breadth and depth went up after people got two AZD1222 doses. Across the whole spike, CD4 TCRs peaked at regions 160-218 and 743-854.

Method: immunoSEQ multiplex PCR; TCRdb's copy keeps in-frame clones and lacks some. In the table there are roughly 120,000 clones, 75% to 90% of which are singletons. The sequence derives from an adult in good health. The J gene is TRBJ1-5, the V gene TRBV6-5, with no clear D. The sample in question was peripheral blood, obtained on day 0 of AZD1222 vaccination. The CDR3 protein is CASTPSGYQPQHF. The CDR3 nucleotides read TGTGCCAGCACCCCCAGCGGATATCAGCCCCAGCATTTT.